The present entry profiles one TCR beta chain with its context. Its target is not known. These data come from a study of identical twins. Trimming removed 4 bases from V and 9 bases from J; junction bases left unmatched: 9. From germline, CDR1 is LNHDA and CDR2 SQIVND (reference sequence). The CDR3 totals 16 residues. MiXCR was run by TCRdb on the 5' RACE reads, yielding one entry per CDR3 protein. Here the sample spans approximately 1.8 million distinct CDR3 sequences, about 32% being singletons. Findings and limits, study-wide: Monozygotic twin pairs showed more out-of-frame TCR alpha sharing than models estimated.

This chain links TRBV19 with TRBJ2-1; 13 nucleotides line up with TRBD2. The sequence derives from a newborn girl in good health. Sequenced sample: cord blood. The CDR3 loop is CASSTDGTSGKGEQFF. The CDR3 DNA is TGTGCCAGTAGTACCGATGGGACTAGCGGGAAGGGTGAGCAGTTCTTC.